This is a list of T cell receptor beta chains from one sample in a study of shared clonotypes between healthy human individuals. The repertoire was sequenced with immunoSEQ multiplex PCR; TCRdb's copy has only in-frame clones and lacks some. The table records 2.5 million or so clones, around 94% of them present only once. Sequenced sample: naive CD4+ T cells sorted from blood. These TCRs come from a man between 18 and 35 years old in good health. The CDR3 runs from the conserved cysteine through the conserved F or W. A D gene is named only where the DNA matches it firmly. A clone size is listed for some rows: how often the clone was seen (once, few, many), or a class if it is expanded.

d_call	v_call	j_call	clone_size	cdr3_aa	cdr3_nt
TRBD1	TRBV6-6	TRBJ1-1	NA	CASRTGQGEAFF	TGTGCCAGCAGAACGGGACAGGGTGAAGCTTTCTTT
NA	TRBV11-2	TRBJ2-1	NA	CASSSGPQPYNEQFF	TGTGCCAGCAGCTCGGGACCACAGCCTTACAATGAGCAGTTCTTC
TRBD1	TRBV6-6	TRBJ1-2	NA	CASRKSDRSNYGYTF	TGTGCCAGCAGAAAATCGGACAGGTCTAACTATGGCTACACCTTC
NA	TRBV11-2	TRBJ1-6	NA	CASSLEGGARHNSPLHF	TGTGCCAGCAGCTTAGAGGGGGGGGCGCGGCATAATTCACCCCTCCACTTT
NA	TRBV10-1	TRBJ2-3	NA	CASSESADTQYF	TGCGCCAGCAGTGAGTCAGCAGATACGCAGTATTTT
NA	TRBV9	TRBJ2-5	once	CASSVGGQETQYF	TGTGCCAGCAGCGTAGGAGGACAAGAGACCCAGTACTTC
NA	TRBV7-9	TRBJ2-3	NA	CASSGDRAQYF	TGTGCCAGCTCGGGGGACAGAGCGCAGTATTTT
NA	TRBV9	TRBJ2-6	NA	CASSALPSSGANVLTF	TGTGCCAGCAGCGCCCTGCCTAGCTCTGGGGCCAACGTCCTGACTTTC
NA	TRBV27	TRBJ2-2	NA	CASSSSEGFRELFF	TGTGCCAGCAGTTCCTCCGAGGGATTTCGGGAGCTGTTTTTT
TRBD2	TRBV29-1	TRBJ2-7	NA	CSVGGQGTSGAYEQYF	TGCAGCGTGGGGGGACAGGGGACTAGCGGGGCCTACGAGCAGTACTTC
TRBD2	TRBV9	TRBJ2-7	once	CASSRLAGATYEQYF	TGTGCCAGCAGTCGTCTAGCGGGTGCCACCTACGAGCAGTACTTC
NA	TRBV9	TRBJ1-3	NA	CASSVDLRSSGNTIYF	TGTGCCAGCAGCGTAGACTTACGAAGCTCTGGAAACACCATATATTTT
NA	TRBV6-5	TRBJ2-1	NA	CASSSTTALGDNEQFF	TGTGCCAGCAGTTCTACGACGGCCTTGGGGGACAATGAGCAGTTCTTC
NA	TRBV11-2	TRBJ1-4	NA	CASSFPGAEKLFF	TGTGCCAGCAGCTTTCCGGGCGCAGAAAAACTGTTTTTT
NA	TRBV5-6	TRBJ2-4	NA	CASSRRQEIAKNIQYF	TGTGCCAGCAGCCGTAGACAGGAGATAGCCAAAAACATTCAGTACTTC
NA	TRBV27	TRBJ2-1	NA	CASRLGVFDEQFF	TGTGCCAGCAGACTAGGTGTTTTCGATGAGCAGTTCTTC
NA	TRBV6-5	TRBJ2-7	NA	CASSLAPLSYEQYF	TGTGCCAGCAGTCTCGCACCCCTCTCCTACGAGCAGTACTTC
TRBD1	TRBV5-4	TRBJ2-6	NA	CASSSRDRPFSGANVLTF	TGTGCCAGCAGCTCCCGGGACAGGCCCTTTTCTGGGGCCAACGTCCTGACTTTC
NA	TRBV7-2	TRBJ2-4	NA	CASSLVWGALAKNIQYF	TGTGCCAGCAGCTTAGTCTGGGGGGCATTGGCCAAAAACATTCAGTACTTC
NA	TRBV11-1	TRBJ1-2	NA	CASSPSGRRGDYGYTF	TGTGCCAGCAGCCCTTCGGGAAGAAGGGGCGACTATGGCTACACCTTC
NA	TRBV11-3	TRBJ2-2	NA	CASSLDAGRTGELFF	TGTGCCAGCAGCTTAGATGCAGGTAGAACCGGGGAGCTGTTTTTT
NA	TRBV4-1	TRBJ2-7	NA	CASSQDGRVSEQYF	TGCGCCAGCAGCCAAGATGGAAGGGTTAGCGAGCAGTACTTC
NA	TRBV25-1	TRBJ2-1	NA	CASSGGSVWGGRTNEQFF	TGTGCCAGCAGTGGCGGATCGGTGTGGGGGGGCCGCACCAATGAGCAGTTCTTC
NA	TRBV19	TRBJ2-1	NA	CASSISLAEEYNEQFF	TGTGCCAGTAGTATTAGTCTAGCCGAAGAATACAATGAGCAGTTCTTC
NA	TRBV5-1	TRBJ2-3	NA	CASSFLGGLTDTQYF	TGCGCCAGCAGCTTCCTGGGAGGACTAACAGATACGCAGTATTTT
TRBD1	TRBV7-8	TRBJ2-7	NA	CASSLATGGPSYEQYF	TGTGCCAGCAGCTTAGCAACAGGGGGCCCTTCCTACGAGCAGTACTTC
NA	TRBV7-9	TRBJ2-3	NA	CASSQGHAGDTQYF	TGTGCCAGCAGCCAGGGACATGCTGGGGATACGCAGTATTTT
NA	TRBV6-6	TRBJ1-3	NA	CASSVGASGGNTIYF	TGTGCCAGCAGCGTGGGGGCCTCAGGAGGAAACACCATATATTTT
TRBD2	TRBV7-8	TRBJ2-2	once	CASSLATSGNTGELFF	TGTGCCAGCAGCTTAGCAACTAGCGGGAACACCGGGGAGCTGTTTTTT
NA	TRBV28	TRBJ2-2	NA	CATWWTGELFF	TGTGCCACCTGGTGGACCGGGGAGCTGTTTTTT
NA	TRBV30	TRBJ2-3	NA	CAWSRGPDTQYF	TGTGCCTGGAGTAGGGGCCCAGATACGCAGTATTTT